The clone carrying this TCR beta chain was recorded at least ten times. Its antigen is undetermined. Unique molecular identifiers featured in each of the TCR beta cDNA libraries. A population of roughly 0.95 to 10 million T cells gave rise to roughly 0.5 million cDNA molecules. TCRdb independently ran MiXCR on the PCR reads; one entry per CDR3 protein. The table lists around 260,000 distinct CDR3 sequences, 36% of them singletons, with less than 6% in the top ten. This CDR3 contains 13 residues. Per germline, CDR1 LGHNA and CDR2 YNFKEQ. The junction had 4 bases not matched to a gene; V was cut back by 5 bases and J by 10 bases. The data belong to a study of post-analysis software for immune sequencing data. Overall study findings and caveats: When compared against controls, multiple sclerosis patients showed significantly lower normalized Chao1 diversity. There were a handful of TRBV segments more frequent in patients than controls, and TRBV5-6, TRBV5-1 and TRBV20-1 were among them.

Material for sequencing was blood. The chain joins TRBV4-2 to TRBJ2-1; 11 bases agree with TRBD2. The source of this sequence is a girl between 5 and 17 years old with multiple sclerosis. The CDR3 DNA is TGTGCCAGCAGCACTAGCGGGAGAAGAGAGCAGTTCTTC. Its protein product is CASSTSGRREQFF.